These T cell receptor beta chains were read from a single sample in a study of T-cell reconstitution after alpha-beta-depleted transplantation in children. From the PCR reads, TCRdb called clonotypes with MiXCR, one entry per CDR3 protein. This table has fewer than 700,000 distinct CDR3 sequences, 10% to 15% appearing once. The material sequenced was PBMCs, mostly from graft donor cells, taken 360 days after TCRalphabeta/CD19-depleted stem cell transplant. Receptors were obtained from a male patient between 10 and 17 years old who had a stem cell transplant for acute myeloid leukemia, so the T cells may come from the graft donor. Each CDR3 is given with its conserved first and last residue. The D gene is left open where the match is weak. Expanded clones get a size class; other rows say once, few or many, or leave the size out.

d_call: NA
v_call: TRBV12-3/TRBV12-4
clone_size: few
j_call: TRBJ2-2
cdr3_nt: TGTGCCAGCAGTTTCAGCCTCAGCGGGACAGAGACCGGGGAGCTGTTTTTT
cdr3_aa: CASSFSLSGTETGELFF

d_call: NA
v_call: TRBV11-2
clone_size: NA
j_call: TRBJ2-7
cdr3_nt: TGTGCCAGCAGCTTAGGATCCGGGGTTCGGGGCGAGCAGTACTTC
cdr3_aa: CASSLGSGVRGEQYF

d_call: TRBD1
v_call: TRBV7-2
clone_size: NA
j_call: TRBJ1-1
cdr3_nt: TGTGCCAGCAGCTTAGCGGAGGGGGCGGCCACTGAAGCTTTCTTT
cdr3_aa: CASSLAEGAATEAFF

d_call: TRBD2
v_call: TRBV7-2
clone_size: NA
j_call: TRBJ2-7
cdr3_nt: TGTGCCAGCAGCCCCCGAACGGTGGGGACTAGCGGGAGAAGGGAGTACTTC
cdr3_aa: CASSPRTVGTSGRREYF

d_call: TRBD1
v_call: TRBV6-5
clone_size: NA
j_call: TRBJ2-1
cdr3_nt: TGTGCCAGCAGTTACTCGCTGGGACAGGGCTCGCAATATGAGCAGTTCTTC
cdr3_aa: CASSYSLGQGSQYEQFF

d_call: TRBD2
v_call: TRBV6-2/TRBV6-3
clone_size: NA
j_call: TRBJ2-1
cdr3_nt: TGTGCCAGCAGTTACATACCCCGGACTAGGTCAGTTTCCTACAATGAGCAGTTCTTC
cdr3_aa: CASSYIPRTRSVSYNEQFF

d_call: NA
v_call: TRBV29-1
clone_size: many
j_call: TRBJ1-1
cdr3_nt: TGCAGCGTTGTGCGCCAGAACACTGAAGCTTTCTTT
cdr3_aa: CSVVRQNTEAFF

d_call: NA
v_call: TRBV24-1
clone_size: many
j_call: TRBJ2-3
cdr3_nt: TGTGCCACCAGAGGTTCCCAGAGCACAGATACGCAGTATTTT
cdr3_aa: CATRGSQSTDTQYF

d_call: NA
v_call: TRBV29-1
clone_size: many
j_call: TRBJ2-3
cdr3_nt: TGCAGCGTTGACAGGGAGCGGCGTTATGATACGCAGTATTTT
cdr3_aa: CSVDRERRYDTQYF

d_call: NA
v_call: TRBV12-3/TRBV12-4
clone_size: many
j_call: TRBJ1-1
cdr3_nt: TGTGCCAGCAGTTTTCAAATCTGGAGCACTGAAGCTTTCTTT
cdr3_aa: CASSFQIWSTEAFF

d_call: TRBD1
v_call: TRBV6-5
clone_size: NA
j_call: TRBJ2-5
cdr3_nt: TGTGCCAGCAGTTATTGGGGGACAGCACAAGAGACCCAGTACTTC
cdr3_aa: CASSYWGTAQETQYF

d_call: NA
v_call: TRBV11-1
clone_size: many
j_call: TRBJ2-7
cdr3_nt: TGTGCCAGCAGCTTAGGCGCAGGGCGACTATCCGTGTCCTCCTACGAGCAGTACTTC
cdr3_aa: CASSLGAGRLSVSSYEQYF